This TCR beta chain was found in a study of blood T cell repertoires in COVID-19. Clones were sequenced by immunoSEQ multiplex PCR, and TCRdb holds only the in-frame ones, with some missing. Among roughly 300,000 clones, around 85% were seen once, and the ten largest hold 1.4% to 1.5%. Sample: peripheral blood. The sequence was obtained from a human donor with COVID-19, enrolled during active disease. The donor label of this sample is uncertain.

The CDR3 sequence is CASSLGADTTDTQYF. The DNA for the CDR3 is TGTGCCAGCAGTTTAGGGGCAGACACCACAGATACGCAGTATTTT. The V and J genes are TRBV27 and TRBJ2-3, with D possibly matching TRBD1 (5 bases). V shed 2 bases and J shed 2 bases, with 11 bases lying between them. The CDR3 has 15 residues. The germline CDR1 and CDR2 sequences are MNHEY and SMNVEV (reference sequence).